This T cell receptor beta chain was recovered during a study of CD8+ T cells in alopecia areata. Findings and limits, study-wide: Affected lesional scalp, above all in alopecia totalis/universalis, was more clonal than normal scalp.

As the sequencing template, cDNA was produced by extracting RNA and reverse transcribing it. The method was immunoSEQ multiplex PCR; TCRdb's version includes in-frame clones alone and lacks a portion of them. The sample lists roughly 23,000 clones, around 56% occurring once. Turning to this clone: Its specificity is unknown.

With 2 bases removed from V and 3 bases from J, the gap between germline ends came to 7 bases. The CDR3 runs 13 residues. Germline values: CDR1 MGHDK, CDR2 SYGVNS. The chain recombines TRBV25-1 with TRBJ1-2; D may be TRBD1 (6 bases). The material sequenced was NKG2D-high CD8+ T cells sorted from blood. The TCR originated in a human donor with alopecia areata. The CDR3 region is CASSEQGYYGYTF. The CDR3 DNA reads TGTGCCAGCAGTGAACAGGGGTACTATGGCTACACCTTC.